This T cell receptor beta chain was recorded in a study of memory CD4+ T cells and cytomegalovirus serostatus. On the study more broadly: Healthy Belgian adult donors included roughly ten CMV-positive and 24 CMV-negative people. Whole-study findings and limits: The CMV-associated TCR signature appears largely within the CD4+ memory repertoire. Of 164 reported CMV TCRbeta sequences, 67 were found in memory CD4+ repertoires.

Single viable CD3+CD4+CD8-CD45RO+ cells were sorted as the memory CD4+ T cells. In the source study's methods: Out-of-frame sequences were removed, leaving roughly 2,200,000 distinct TCRbeta sequences. The protocol was immunoSEQ multiplex PCR, while the TCRdb copy is restricted to in-frame clones and leaves out a portion. The DNA gave D and trimming, while V, J and clone size come from that table. The sample comprises about 40,000 clones, around 79% of which are singletons, and roughly 0.87% rests with the top ten. CDR1 is SQVTM and CDR2 is ANQGSEA in the germline V gene. There are 13 residues in the CDR3. The trim removed 4 bases at V and 4 bases at J, leaving 4 bases unmatched. Note on this clone: The antigen is undetermined.

J is TRBJ1-5 and V is TRBV29-1; TRBD1 agrees at 7 bases. Sequencing was done on a sample of memory CD4+ T cells from blood. The TCR was taken from an adult in good health and CMV-seronegative. This chain's CDR3 is CSVGEDRNQPQHF. The CDR3 region has the DNA TGCAGCGTTGGCGAGGACAGGAATCAGCCCCAGCATTTT.